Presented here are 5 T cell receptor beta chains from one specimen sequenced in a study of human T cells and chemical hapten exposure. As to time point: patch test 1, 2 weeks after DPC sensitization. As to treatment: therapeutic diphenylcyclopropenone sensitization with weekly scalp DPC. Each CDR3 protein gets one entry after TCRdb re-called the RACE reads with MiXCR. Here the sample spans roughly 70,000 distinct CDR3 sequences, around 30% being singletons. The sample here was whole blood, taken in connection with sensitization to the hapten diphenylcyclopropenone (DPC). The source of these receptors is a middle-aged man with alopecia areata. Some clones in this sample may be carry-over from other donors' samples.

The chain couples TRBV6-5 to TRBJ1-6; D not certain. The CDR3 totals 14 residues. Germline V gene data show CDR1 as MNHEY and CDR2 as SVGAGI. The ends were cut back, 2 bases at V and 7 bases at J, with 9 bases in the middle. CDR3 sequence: CASSYPGTNSPLHF. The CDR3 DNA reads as TGTGCCAGCAGTTACCCGGGTACGAATTCACCCCTCCACTTT.

DNA of the CDR3: TGCAGTGCTTGCCCTCGCGGCGGGAGGGCCACAGATACGCAGTATTTT. Translated, it gives CSACPRGGRATDTQYF. The gene calls are TRBV20-1 and TRBJ2-3; TRBD2 matches 9 bases. The V gene's germline CDR1 is DFQATT and CDR2 SNEGSKA (reference sequence). After removal of 5 bases from V and 2 bases from J, the junction contained 11 bases not matched to a gene. The CDR3 is made up of 16 amino acids.

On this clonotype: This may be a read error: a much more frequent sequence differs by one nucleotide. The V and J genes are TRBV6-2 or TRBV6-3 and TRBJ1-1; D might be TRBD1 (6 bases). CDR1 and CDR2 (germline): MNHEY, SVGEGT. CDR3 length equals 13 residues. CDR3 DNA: TGTGCCAGCAGTTACGGGGACAACACTGAAACTTTCTTT. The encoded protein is CASSYGDNTETFF.

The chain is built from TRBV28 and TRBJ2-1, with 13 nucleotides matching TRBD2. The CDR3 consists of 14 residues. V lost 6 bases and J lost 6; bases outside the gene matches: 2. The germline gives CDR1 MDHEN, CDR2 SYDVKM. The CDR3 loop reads CASRTSGRINEQFF. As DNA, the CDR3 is TGTGCCAGCAGGACTAGCGGGAGGATCAATGAGCAGTTCTTC.

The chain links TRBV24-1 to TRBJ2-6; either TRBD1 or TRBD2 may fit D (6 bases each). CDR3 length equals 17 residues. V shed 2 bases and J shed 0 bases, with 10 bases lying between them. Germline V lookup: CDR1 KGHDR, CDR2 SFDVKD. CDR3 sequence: CATSDYRGPSGANVLTF. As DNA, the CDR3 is TGTGCCACCAGTGATTATCGGGGGCCCTCTGGGGCCAACGTCCTGACTTTC.